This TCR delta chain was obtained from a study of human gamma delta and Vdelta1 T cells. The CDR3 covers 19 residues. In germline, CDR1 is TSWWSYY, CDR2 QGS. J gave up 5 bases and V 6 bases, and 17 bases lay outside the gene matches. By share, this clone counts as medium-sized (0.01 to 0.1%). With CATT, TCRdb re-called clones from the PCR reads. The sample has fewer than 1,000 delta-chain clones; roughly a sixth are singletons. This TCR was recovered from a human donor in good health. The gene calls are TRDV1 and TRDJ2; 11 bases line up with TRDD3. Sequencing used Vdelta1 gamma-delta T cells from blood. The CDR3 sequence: CALGQDPPYWGIFTAQLFF. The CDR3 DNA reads TGTGCTCTTGGCCAAGATCCCCCTTACTGGGGGATATTTACAGCACAACTCTTCTTT.